This T cell receptor beta chain appears in the sequencing data of a study of blood T cell repertoires in COVID-19. About the study: COVID-19 samples, acute and convalescent, were from the United States, Italy and Spain. In each case, the material was cDNA or gDNA derived from T cells, B-cell-depleted T cells, or PBMCs.

Methods used by the authors: Amplified reference gene primers provided the basis for estimating nucleated cell counts. The protocol was immunoSEQ multiplex PCR, while the TCRdb copy is restricted to in-frame clones and leaves out a portion. V and J calls and clone size follow that table, whereas D and trimming were derived from the DNA. Here the sample spans roughly 230,000 clones, around 80% being singletons. CDR1 and CDR2 (germline): SGHTA, FQGNSA. V lost 5 bases and J lost 3; bases outside the gene matches: 6. The CDR3 contains 14 residues. The chain uses TRBV7-2 and TRBJ2-7; 8 bases match TRBD2. This receptor was taken from a man aged 35 to 55 with active or convalescent COVID-19. The source material was peripheral blood. CDR3 coding DNA: TGTGCCAGCAGCCCCGGGGGGGGTAGCTACGAGCAGTACTTC. This translates into CASSPGGGSYEQYF. Using reference TRBV7-2 and TRBJ2-7 for the parts outside the CDR3, the full variable domain is GAGVSQSPSNKVTEKGKDVELRCDPISGHTALYWYRQSLGQGLEFLIYFQGNSAPDKSGLPSDRFSAERTGGSVSTLTIQRTQQEDSAVYLCASSPGGGSYEQYFGPGTRLTVT.